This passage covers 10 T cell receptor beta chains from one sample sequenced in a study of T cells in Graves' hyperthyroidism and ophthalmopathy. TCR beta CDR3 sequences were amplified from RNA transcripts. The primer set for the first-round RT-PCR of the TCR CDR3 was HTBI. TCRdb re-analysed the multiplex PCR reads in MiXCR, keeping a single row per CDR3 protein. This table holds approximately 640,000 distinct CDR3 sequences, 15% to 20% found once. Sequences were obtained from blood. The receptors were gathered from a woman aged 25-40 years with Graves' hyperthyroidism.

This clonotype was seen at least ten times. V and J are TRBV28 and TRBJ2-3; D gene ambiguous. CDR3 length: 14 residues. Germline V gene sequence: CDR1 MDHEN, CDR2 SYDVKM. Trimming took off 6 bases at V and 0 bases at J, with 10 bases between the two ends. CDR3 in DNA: TGTGCCAGCAGACAGCCGATTAGCACAGATACGCAGTATTTT. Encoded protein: CASRQPISTDTQYF.

The CDR3 DNA sequence: TGCAGTGCTAGCTATCGGTACGAGCAGTACTTC. Amino acid sequence: CSASYRYEQYF. The chain employs TRBV20-1 and TRBJ2-7; no definite D call. V was trimmed by 3 bases and J by 4 bases, leaving 7 bases between them. The CDR3 extends over 11 amino acids. Per germline, CDR1 DFQATT and CDR2 SNEGSKA (reference sequence).

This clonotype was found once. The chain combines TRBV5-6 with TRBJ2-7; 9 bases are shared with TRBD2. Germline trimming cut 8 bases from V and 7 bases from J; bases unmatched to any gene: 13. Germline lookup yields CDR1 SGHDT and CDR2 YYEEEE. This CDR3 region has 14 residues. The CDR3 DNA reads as TGTGCCAGTTTGGTCGTTGGGAGCGGGGGGGAGCAGTACTTC. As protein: CASLVVGSGGEQYF.

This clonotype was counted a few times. The CDR3 DNA is TGTGCCAGCAGCTTGGGGCTCCTCCACGAGCAGTACTTC. Translating gives CASSLGLLHEQYF. The chain employs TRBV5-6 and TRBJ2-7; D unresolved. V gave up 0 bases and J gave up 5 bases, with 9 bases separating them. Germline CDR1 SGHDT, CDR2 YYEEEE. The CDR3 spans 13 residues.

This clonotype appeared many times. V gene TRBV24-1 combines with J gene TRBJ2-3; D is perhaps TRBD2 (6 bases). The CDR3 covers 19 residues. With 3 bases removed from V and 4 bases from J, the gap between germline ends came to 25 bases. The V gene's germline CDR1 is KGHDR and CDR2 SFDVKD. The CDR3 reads CATSDDTWTGDVVADTQYF. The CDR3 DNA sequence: TGTGCCACCAGTGATGATACCTGGACGGGAGATGTGGTTGCAGATACGCAGTATTTT.

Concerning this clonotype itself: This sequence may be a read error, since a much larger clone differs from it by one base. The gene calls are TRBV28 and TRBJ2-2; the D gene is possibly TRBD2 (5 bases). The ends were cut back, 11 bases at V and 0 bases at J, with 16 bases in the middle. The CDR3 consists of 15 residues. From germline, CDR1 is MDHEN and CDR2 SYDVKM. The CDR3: CAGNPGWANTGELFF. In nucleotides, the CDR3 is TGTGCCGGCAACCCGGGGTGGGCGAACACCGGGGAGCTGTTTTTT.

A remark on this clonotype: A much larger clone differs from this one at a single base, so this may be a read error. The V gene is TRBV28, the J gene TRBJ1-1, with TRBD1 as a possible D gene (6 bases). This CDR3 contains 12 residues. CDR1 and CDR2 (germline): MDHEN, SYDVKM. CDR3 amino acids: CAISGENAEAFF. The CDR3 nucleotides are TGTGCCATCTCAGGGGAGAACGCTGAAGCTTTCTTT. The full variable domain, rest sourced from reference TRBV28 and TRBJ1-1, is DVKVTQSSRYLVKRTGEKVFLECVQDMDHENMFWYRQDPGLGLRLIYFSYDVKMKEKGDIPEGYSVSREKKERFSLILESASTNQTSMYLCAISGENAEAFFGQGTRLTVV.

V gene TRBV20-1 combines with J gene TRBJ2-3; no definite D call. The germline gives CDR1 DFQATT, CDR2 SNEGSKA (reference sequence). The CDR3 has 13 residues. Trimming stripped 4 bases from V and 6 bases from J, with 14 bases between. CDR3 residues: CSANDLILDTQYF. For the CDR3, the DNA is TGCAGTGCTAATGACCTAATCTTGGATACGCAGTATTTT.

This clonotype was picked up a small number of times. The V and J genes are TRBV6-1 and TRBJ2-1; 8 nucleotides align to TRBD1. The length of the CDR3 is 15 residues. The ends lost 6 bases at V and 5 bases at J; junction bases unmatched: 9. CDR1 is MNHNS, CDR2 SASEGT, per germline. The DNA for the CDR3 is TGTGCCAGCAGCCGGAGACAGGGGATAAACAATGAGCAGTTCTTC. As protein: CASSRRQGINNEQFF.

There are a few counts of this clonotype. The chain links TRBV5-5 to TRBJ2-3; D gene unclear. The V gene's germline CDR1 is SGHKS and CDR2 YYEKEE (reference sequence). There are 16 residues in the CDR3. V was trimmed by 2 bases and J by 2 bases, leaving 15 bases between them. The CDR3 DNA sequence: TGTGCCAGCAGCTTTTGGGCACAAGGGTTCACAGATACGCAGTATTTT. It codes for CASSFWAQGFTDTQYF. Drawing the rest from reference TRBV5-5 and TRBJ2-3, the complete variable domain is DAGVTQSPTHLIKTRGQQVTLRCSPISGHKSVSWYQQVLGQGPQFIFQYYEKEERGRGNFPDRFSARQFPNYSSELNVNALLLGDSALYLCASSFWAQGFTDTQYFGPGTRLTVL.